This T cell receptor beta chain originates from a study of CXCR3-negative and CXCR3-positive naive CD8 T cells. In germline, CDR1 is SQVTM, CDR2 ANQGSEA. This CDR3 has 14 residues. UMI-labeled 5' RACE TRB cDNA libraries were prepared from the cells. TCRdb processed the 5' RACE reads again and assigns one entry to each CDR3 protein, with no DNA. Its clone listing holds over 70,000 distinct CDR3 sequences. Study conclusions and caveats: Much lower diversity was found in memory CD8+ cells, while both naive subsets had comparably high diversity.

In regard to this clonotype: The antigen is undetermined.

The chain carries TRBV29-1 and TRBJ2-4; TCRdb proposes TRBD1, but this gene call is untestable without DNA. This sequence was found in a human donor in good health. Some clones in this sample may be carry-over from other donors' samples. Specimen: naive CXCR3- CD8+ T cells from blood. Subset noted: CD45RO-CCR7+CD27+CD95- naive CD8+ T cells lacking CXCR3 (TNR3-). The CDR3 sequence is CSVEGEGQKNIQYF. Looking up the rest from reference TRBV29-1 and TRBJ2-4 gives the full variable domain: SAVISQKPSRDICQRGTSLTIQCQVDSQVTMMFWYRQQPGQSLTLIATANQGSEATYESGFVIDKFPISRPNLTFSTLTVSNMSPEDSSIYLCSVEGEGQKNIQYFGAGTRLSVL.